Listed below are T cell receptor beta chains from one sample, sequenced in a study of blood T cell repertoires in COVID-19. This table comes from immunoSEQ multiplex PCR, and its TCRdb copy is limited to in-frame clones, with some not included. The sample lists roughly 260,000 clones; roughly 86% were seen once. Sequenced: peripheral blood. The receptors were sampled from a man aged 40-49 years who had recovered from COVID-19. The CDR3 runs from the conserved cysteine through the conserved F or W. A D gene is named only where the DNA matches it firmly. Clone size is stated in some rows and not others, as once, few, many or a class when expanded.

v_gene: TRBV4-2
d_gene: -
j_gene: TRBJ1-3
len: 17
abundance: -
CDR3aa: CASSQDMGAGSGNTIYF
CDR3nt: TGTGCCAGCAGCCAAGATATGGGGGCAGGCTCTGGAAACACCATATATTTT

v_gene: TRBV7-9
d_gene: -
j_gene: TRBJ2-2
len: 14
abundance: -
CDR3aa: CASSLVRNTGELFF
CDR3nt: TGTGCCAGCAGCTTAGTGAGGAACACCGGGGAGCTGTTTTTT

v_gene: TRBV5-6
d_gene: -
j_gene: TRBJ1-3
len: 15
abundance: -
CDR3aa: CASSFGGGRGNTIYF
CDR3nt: TGTGCCAGCAGCTTCGGCGGGGGGCGAGGAAACACCATATATTTT

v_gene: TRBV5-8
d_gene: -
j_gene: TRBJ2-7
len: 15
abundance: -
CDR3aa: CASSPRMTVPYEQYF
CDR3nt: TGTGCCAGCAGCCCACGAATGACAGTACCCTACGAGCAGTACTTC

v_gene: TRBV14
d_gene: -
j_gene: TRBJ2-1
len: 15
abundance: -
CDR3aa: CASSQLQARGNEQFF
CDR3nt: TGTGCCAGCAGCCAACTCCAGGCGCGGGGCAATGAGCAGTTCTTC

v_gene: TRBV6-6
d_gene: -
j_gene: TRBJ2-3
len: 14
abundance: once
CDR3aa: CASSPPSVVGTQYF
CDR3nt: TGTGCCAGCAGTCCCCCGTCTGTGGTCGGTACGCAGTATTTT

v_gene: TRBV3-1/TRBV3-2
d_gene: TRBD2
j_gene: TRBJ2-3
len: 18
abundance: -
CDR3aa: CASSQELGGGPRTDTQYF
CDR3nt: TGTGCCAGCAGCCAAGAATTGGGCGGGGGGCCTCGCACAGATACGCAGTATTTT

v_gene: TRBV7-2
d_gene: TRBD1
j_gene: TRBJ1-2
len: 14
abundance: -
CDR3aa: CASSLVQGDYGYTF
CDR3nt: TGTGCCAGCAGCTTAGTACAGGGGGACTATGGCTACACCTTC

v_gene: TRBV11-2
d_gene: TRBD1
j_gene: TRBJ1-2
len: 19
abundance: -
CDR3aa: CASSFTRRTGGSFNYGYTF
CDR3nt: TGTGCCAGCAGCTTTACTCGGAGGACAGGGGGCTCGTTTAACTATGGCTACACCTTC

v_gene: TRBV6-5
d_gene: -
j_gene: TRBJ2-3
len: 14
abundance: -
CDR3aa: CASSYSRGTDTQYF
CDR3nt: TGTGCCAGCAGTTACTCGCGGGGCACAGATACGCAGTATTTT

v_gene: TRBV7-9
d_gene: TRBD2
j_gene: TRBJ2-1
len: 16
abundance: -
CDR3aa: CASSLAVLAGVDEQFF
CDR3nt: TGTGCCAGCAGCTTAGCAGTACTAGCGGGGGTCGATGAGCAGTTCTTC

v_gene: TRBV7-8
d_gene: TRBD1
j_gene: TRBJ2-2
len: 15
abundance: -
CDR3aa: CASSPTGGITGELFF
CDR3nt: TGTGCCAGCAGTCCGACAGGGGGCATCACCGGGGAGCTGTTTTTT

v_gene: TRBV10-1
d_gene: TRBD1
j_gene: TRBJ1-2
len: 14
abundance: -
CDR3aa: CASIPGTGISGYTF
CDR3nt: TGCGCCAGCATTCCCGGGACAGGGATCAGTGGCTACACCTTC

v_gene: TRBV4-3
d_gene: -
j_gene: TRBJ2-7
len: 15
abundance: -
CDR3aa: CASSQDGGKYDEQYF
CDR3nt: TGCGCCAGCAGCCAAGATGGGGGGAAGTACGACGAGCAGTACTTC

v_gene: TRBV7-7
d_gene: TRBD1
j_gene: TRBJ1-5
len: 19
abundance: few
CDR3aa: CASSPGQGAGLDSNQPQHF
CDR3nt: TGTGCCAGCAGTCCTGGACAGGGAGCGGGGTTAGATAGCAATCAGCCCCAGCATTTT

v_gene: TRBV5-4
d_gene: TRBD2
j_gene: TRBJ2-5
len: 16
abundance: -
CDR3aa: CASSRDGGRAGETQYF
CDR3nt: TGTGCCAGCAGCCGGGACGGGGGGAGGGCTGGAGAGACCCAGTACTTC

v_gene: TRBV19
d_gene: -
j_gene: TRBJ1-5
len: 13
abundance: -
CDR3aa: CASRQTGNQPQHF
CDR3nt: TGTGCCAGTAGACAGACAGGAAACCAGCCCCAGCATTTT

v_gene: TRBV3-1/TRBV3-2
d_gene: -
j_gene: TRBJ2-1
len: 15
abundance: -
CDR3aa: CASSQDPVSYNEQFF
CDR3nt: TGTGCCAGCAGCCAAGATCCAGTCTCCTACAATGAGCAGTTCTTC

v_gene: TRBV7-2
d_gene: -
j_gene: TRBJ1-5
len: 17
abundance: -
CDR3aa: CASSSGRDRYSNQPQHF
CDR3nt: TGTGCCAGCAGCTCCGGACGAGACAGGTATAGCAATCAGCCCCAGCATTTT

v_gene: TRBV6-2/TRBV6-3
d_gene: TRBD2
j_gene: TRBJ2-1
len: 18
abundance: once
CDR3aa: CASSSTWTSGKPNGEQFF
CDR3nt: TGTGCCAGCAGTTCCACATGGACTAGCGGGAAACCTAATGGGGAGCAGTTCTTC

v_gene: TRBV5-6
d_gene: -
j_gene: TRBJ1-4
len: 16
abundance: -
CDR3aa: CASSSLFRARDEKLFF
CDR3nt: TGTGCCAGCAGCTCCCTTTTTAGGGCGCGGGATGAAAAACTGTTTTTT

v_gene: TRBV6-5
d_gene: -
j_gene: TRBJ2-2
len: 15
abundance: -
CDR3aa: CASSPSGVNTGELFF
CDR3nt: TGTGCCAGCAGTCCCTCGGGGGTGAACACCGGGGAGCTGTTTTTT

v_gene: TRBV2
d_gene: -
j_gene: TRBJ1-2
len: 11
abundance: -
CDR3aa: CASSDRYGYTF
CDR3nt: TGTGCCAGCAGTGACCGCTATGGCTACACCTTC

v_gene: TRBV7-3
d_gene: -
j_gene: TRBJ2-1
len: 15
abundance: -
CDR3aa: CASSSRKSSYNEQFF
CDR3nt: TGTGCCAGCAGCTCCCGAAAGAGCTCCTACAATGAGCAGTTCTTC

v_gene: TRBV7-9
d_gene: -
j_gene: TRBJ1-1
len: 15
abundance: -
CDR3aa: CASSLWGGISNEAFF
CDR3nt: TGTGCCAGCAGCTTATGGGGAGGGATCTCCAATGAAGCTTTCTTT

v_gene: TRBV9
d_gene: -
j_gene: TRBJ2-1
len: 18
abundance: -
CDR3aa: CASSGTGRGRSSYNEQFF
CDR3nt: TGTGCCAGCAGCGGCACGGGACGGGGGAGGAGCTCCTACAATGAGCAGTTCTTC

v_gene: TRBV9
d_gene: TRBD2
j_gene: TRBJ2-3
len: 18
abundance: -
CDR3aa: CASSVRLAGGRGTDTQYF
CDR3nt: TGTGCCAGCAGCGTCCGACTAGCGGGGGGGAGGGGCACAGATACGCAGTATTTT

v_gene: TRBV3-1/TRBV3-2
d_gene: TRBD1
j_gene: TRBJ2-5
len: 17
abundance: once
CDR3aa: CASSPPGQELYQETQYF
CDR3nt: TGTGCCAGCAGCCCCCCGGGACAGGAATTGTACCAAGAGACCCAGTACTTC

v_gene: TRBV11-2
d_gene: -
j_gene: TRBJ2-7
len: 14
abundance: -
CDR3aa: CASSLDPLAREQYF
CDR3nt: TGTGCCAGCAGCTTAGACCCCCTAGCGAGGGAGCAGTACTTC

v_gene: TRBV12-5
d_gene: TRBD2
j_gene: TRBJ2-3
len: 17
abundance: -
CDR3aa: CASGLVNAGGTTDTQYF
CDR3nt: TGTGCTAGTGGTTTGGTCAATGCGGGGGGAACCACAGATACGCAGTATTTT

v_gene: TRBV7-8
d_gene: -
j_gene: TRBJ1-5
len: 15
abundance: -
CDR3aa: CASSPAGGSNQPQHF
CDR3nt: TGTGCCAGCAGCCCAGCGGGGGGAAGCAATCAGCCCCAGCATTTT

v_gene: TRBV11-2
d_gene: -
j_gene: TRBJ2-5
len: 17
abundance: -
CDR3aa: CASSLVNGGGYQETQYF
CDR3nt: TGTGCCAGCAGCTTAGTCAATGGCGGAGGATACCAAGAGACCCAGTACTTC

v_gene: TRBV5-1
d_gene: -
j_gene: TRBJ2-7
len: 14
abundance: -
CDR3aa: CASSTSGEGYEQYF
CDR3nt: TGCGCCAGCAGCACCTCAGGGGAGGGCTACGAGCAGTACTTC

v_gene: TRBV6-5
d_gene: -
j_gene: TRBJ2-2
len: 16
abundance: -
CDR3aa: CASSYRRDVSAGELFF
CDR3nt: TGTGCCAGCAGTTACCGGCGGGACGTTAGTGCCGGGGAGCTGTTTTTT